The clone carrying this TCR beta chain was seen more than once but under ten times. Described time point: pretreatment peripheral blood. A total of 1 to 8 samples per patient were collected pretreatment and on-treatment. The sample belongs to a study of PD-L1 blockade in urothelial cancer. Generated by immunoSEQ multiplex PCR, the TCRdb table keeps only in-frame clones and is missing some. The sample lists tens of thousands of clones; roughly 90% were seen once. Sequenced material: PBMCs, taken around atezolizumab (anti-PD-L1) treatment. This TCR was sampled from a woman older than 75 with urothelial cancer.

The CDR3 is CASSEQPGGGQPQHF. The CDR3 region has the DNA TGTGCCAGCAGCGAGCAACCGGGAGGGGGTCAGCCCCAGCATTTT. The J gene is TRBJ1-5, the V gene TRBV2, with TRBD1 as a possible D gene (6 bases). Germline assignment: CDR1 SNHLY and CDR2 FYNNEI. The CDR3 is made up of 15 amino acids. V was trimmed by 6 bases and J by 6 bases, leaving 18 bases between them.